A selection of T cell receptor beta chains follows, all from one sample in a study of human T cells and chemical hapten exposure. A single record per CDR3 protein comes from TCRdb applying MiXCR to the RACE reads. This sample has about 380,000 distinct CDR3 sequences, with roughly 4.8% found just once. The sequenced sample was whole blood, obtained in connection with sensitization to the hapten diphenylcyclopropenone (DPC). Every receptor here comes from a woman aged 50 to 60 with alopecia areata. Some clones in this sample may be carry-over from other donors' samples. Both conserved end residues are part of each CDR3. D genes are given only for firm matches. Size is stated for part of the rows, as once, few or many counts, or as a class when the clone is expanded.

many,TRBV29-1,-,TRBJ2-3,TGCAGCGTTAGCGCAGATACGCAGTATTTT,CSVSADTQYF
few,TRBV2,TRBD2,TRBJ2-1,TGTGCCACCTCACTGGCGGGGGTCCAGTTCTTC,CATSLAGVQFF
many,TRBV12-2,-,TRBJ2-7,TGTGCAAGTCGCTTAATGGAGCGGGAGGGCCCGAGCGAGCAGTACTTC,CASRLMEREGPSEQYF
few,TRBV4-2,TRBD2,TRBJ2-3,TGTGCCAGCAGCAGAACGGCTAGCGGGGGGACCCTCGGCACAGATACGCAGTATTTT,CASSRTASGGTLGTDTQYF
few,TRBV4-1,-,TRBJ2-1,TGCGCCAGCAGCCCCATCGGGGGTACCTACAATGAGCAGTTCTTC,CASSPIGGTYNEQFF
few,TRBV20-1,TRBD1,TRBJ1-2,TGCAGTGCTAGAGAGGACAGGGACCGCGGTTACACCTTC,CSAREDRDRGYTF
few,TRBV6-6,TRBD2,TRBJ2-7,TGTGCCAGCAGTTACTCTGGCGGGGGAGTCTACGAGCAGTACTTC,CASSYSGGGVYEQYF
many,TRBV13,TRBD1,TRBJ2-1,TGTGCCAGCAGCTCCCGGGACAGGGGGCCCTACAATGAGCAGTTCTTC,CASSSRDRGPYNEQFF
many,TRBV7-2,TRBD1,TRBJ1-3,TGTGCCAGCAGCGATGGGACAGTCTCTGGAAACACCATATATTTT,CASSDGTVSGNTIYF
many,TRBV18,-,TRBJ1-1,TGTGCCAGCTCACCACCGCTTAAGGGGGGCACTGAAGCTTTCTTT,CASSPPLKGGTEAFF
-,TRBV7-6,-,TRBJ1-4,TGTGCCAGCAGCCCGGGGGTCAGTAATGAAAAACTGTTTTTT,CASSPGVSNEKLFF
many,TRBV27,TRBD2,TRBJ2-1,TGTGCCAGCAGAACCTCACCAGCGGGAGGGGTCAATGAGCAGTTCTTC,CASRTSPAGGVNEQFF
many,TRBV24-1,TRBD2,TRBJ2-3,TGTGCCACCAGTGAAGGACTAGCTTTTAGCACAGATACGCAGTATTTT,CATSEGLAFSTDTQYF
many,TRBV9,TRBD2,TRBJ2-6,TGTGCCAGCAGCGTAGAAGGGGCGGGAGCTGGGGCCAACGTCCTGACTTTC,CASSVEGAGAGANVLTF
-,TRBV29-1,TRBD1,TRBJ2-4,TGCAGCGTTGAAATGACAGGGCCTTTTTCCAAAAACATTCAGTACTTC,CSVEMTGPFSKNIQYF
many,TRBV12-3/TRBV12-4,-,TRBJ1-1,TGTGCCAGCAGACCCGCGGACGGTCACACTGAAGCTTTCTTT,CASRPADGHTEAFF
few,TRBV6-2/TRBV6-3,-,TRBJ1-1,TGTGCCAGCAGGGAACTCTGGCGGAACACTGAAGCTTTCTTT,CASRELWRNTEAFF
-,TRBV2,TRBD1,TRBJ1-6,TGTGCCAGCGACAGGGCCAATTCACCCCTCCACTTT,CASDRANSPLHF
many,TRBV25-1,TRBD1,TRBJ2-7,TGTGCCAGCAGTGCCAGGACAGGGCTGGGCGAGCAGTACTTC,CASSARTGLGEQYF
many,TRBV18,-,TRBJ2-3,TGTGCCAGCTCACCACGGGGGAATAGTGATACGCAGTATTTT,CASSPRGNSDTQYF
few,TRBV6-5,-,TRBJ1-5,TGTGCCAGCGGGGCGCGTAGCAATCAGCCCCAGCATTTT,CASGARSNQPQHF
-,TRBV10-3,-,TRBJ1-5,TGTGCCATCAGTGATGGGGGGAGCATTCAGCCCCAGCATTTT,CAISDGGSIQPQHF
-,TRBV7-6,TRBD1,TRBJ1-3,TGTGCCAGCAGCTTAGGGACAGGGGGCTCTTTGGGAAACACCATATATTTT,CASSLGTGGSLGNTIYF
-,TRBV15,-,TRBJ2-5,TGTGCCACCAGCGGCGGGCCAAGGGGAGAGACCCAGTACTTC,CATSGGPRGETQYF
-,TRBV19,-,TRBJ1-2,TGTGCCAGTAGTATAGATCGGACGGCTTTCTATGGCTACACCTTC,CASSIDRTAFYGYTF
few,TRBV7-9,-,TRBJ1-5,TGTGCCAGCAGCTTATCCCAAGGACAGAATCAGCCCCAGCATTTT,CASSLSQGQNQPQHF
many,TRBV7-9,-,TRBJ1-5,TGTGCCAGCAGCCCCGACAGGTTGGGCAATCAGCCCCAGCATTTT,CASSPDRLGNQPQHF
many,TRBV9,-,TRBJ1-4,TGTGCCAGCAGCGTAGGGGCAGGGGTTAATGAAAAACTGTTTTTT,CASSVGAGVNEKLFF
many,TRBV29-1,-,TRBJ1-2,TGCAGCGTTGATGACTCCACGAGAGACTATGGCTACACCTTC,CSVDDSTRDYGYTF
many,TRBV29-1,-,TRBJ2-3,TGCAGCGTTGAAGGGCTTCCTGCCACAGATACGCAGTATTTT,CSVEGLPATDTQYF
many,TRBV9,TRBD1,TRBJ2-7,TGTGCCAGCAGCGTAGCAGGGACAGGGTCGGTGTACGAGCAGTACTTC,CASSVAGTGSVYEQYF
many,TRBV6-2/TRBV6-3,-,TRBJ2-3,TGTGCCAGCAGTCCCCATCTGCTCTCGCGCACAGATACGCAGTATTTT,CASSPHLLSRTDTQYF
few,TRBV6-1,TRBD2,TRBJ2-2,TGTGCCAGCAACCCTGCCGGGGCTAGCGGGAGGGCCATGCGGACCGGGGAGCTGTTTTTT,CASNPAGASGRAMRTGELFF
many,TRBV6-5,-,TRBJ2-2,TGTGCCAGCAGTTACCTCCCCAGCGGGAACACCGGGGAGCTGTTTTTT,CASSYLPSGNTGELFF
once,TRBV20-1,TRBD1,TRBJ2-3,TGCAGTGCTAGAGTCTTCGGGACAGGGGACCTGGATACGCAGTATTTT,CSARVFGTGDLDTQYF
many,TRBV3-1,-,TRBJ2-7,TGTGCCAGCAGCCTAAGTCAGGATACCTACGAGCAGTACTTC,CASSLSQDTYEQYF
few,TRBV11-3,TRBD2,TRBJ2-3,TGTGCCAGCAGCGTCACTAGCGGGGGGCCTCTAGATACGCAGTATTTT,CASSVTSGGPLDTQYF
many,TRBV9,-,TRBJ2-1,TGTGCCAGCAGCGTAGGGGGCGGACAAAGCTCCTACAATGAGCAGTTCTTC,CASSVGGGQSSYNEQFF
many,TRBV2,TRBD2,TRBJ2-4,TGTGCCAGCAGTGGCGTACTAGCGGGAGGGGAGGCCAAAAACATTCAGTACTTC,CASSGVLAGGEAKNIQYF
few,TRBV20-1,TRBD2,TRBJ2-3,TGCAGTGCTAGGACCGGGACTAGCGGGACAGATACGCAGTATTTT,CSARTGTSGTDTQYF
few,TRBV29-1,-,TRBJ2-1,TGCAGCGTTCTAGGGGACTTTAATGAGCAGTTCTTC,CSVLGDFNEQFF
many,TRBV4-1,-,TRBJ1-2,TGCGCCAGCAGCCAAGATATCTACGAAGGGAGCGGCTACACCTTC,CASSQDIYEGSGYTF
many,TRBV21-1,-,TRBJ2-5,TGTGCCAGCCGTCTTCCGGGACAGGGACAAGAGACCCAGTACTTC,CASRLPGQGQETQYF
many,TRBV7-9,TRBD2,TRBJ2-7,TGTGCCAGCAGCAGGGGAGGGGAGCGGTCCTACGAGCAGTACTTC,CASSRGGERSYEQYF
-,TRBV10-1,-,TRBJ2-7,TGCGCCAGCAGTGAAAAGGGCTACGAGCAGTACTTC,CASSEKGYEQYF
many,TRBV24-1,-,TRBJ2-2,TGTGCCACCAGTGATTACTATAACACCGGGGAGCTGTTTTTT,CATSDYYNTGELFF
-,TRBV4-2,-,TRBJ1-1,TGTGCCAGCAGCCTATCAGGTCGGGTTGGCACTGAAGCTTTCTTT,CASSLSGRVGTEAFF
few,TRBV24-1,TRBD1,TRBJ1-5,TGTGCCGTACAGGAGGGCAGGGGGCCGAATAGCAATCAGCCCCAGCATTTT,CAVQEGRGPNSNQPQHF
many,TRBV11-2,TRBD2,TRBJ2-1,TGTGCCAGCAGCACTAGCGGGAGACATGAGCAGTTCTTC,CASSTSGRHEQFF
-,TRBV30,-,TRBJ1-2,TGTGCCTGGAGCGACGTTGGCCCTTATGGCTACACCTTC,CAWSDVGPYGYTF
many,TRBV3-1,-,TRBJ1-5,TGTGCCAGCAGCCAAGAACCCGGGGGCCCCCAGCATTTT,CASSQEPGGPQHF
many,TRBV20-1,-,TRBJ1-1,TGCAGTGCTAGAGAGAGGGGACTGTGGAGCACTGAAGCTTTCTTT,CSARERGLWSTEAFF